Each of the 24 T cell receptor beta chains below was sequenced from the same sample in a study of PD-L1 blockade in urothelial cancer. Documented time point: pretreatment peripheral blood. Generated by immunoSEQ multiplex PCR, the TCRdb table keeps only in-frame clones and is missing some. This repertoire shows tens of thousands of clones, around 90% found once; its top ten account for around 1.5%. The specimen comprised PBMCs, sampled around atezolizumab (anti-PD-L1) treatment. The origin of the receptors is a man in his 60s with urothelial cancer.

The chain employs TRBV19 and TRBJ1-3; the D is unclear. Germline CDR1 LNHDA, CDR2 SQIVND (reference sequence). V was cut by 3 bases and J by 0 bases, with 9 bases left in between. This CDR3 contains 15 residues. Written as DNA, the CDR3 is TGTGCCAGTAGTATTTCGGCGGCCTCTGGAAACACCATATATTTT. Protein sequence: CASSISAASGNTIYF.

This clone has just one count. This rearrangement joins TRBV28 to TRBJ2-3, with D possibly being TRBD1 (5 bases). Trimming cost V 6 bases and J 0 bases, with 7 bases left between them. Germline CDR1 and CDR2: MDHEN and SYDVKM. CDR3 length equals 13 residues. The CDR3 spells CASSRDSTDTQYF. The CDR3, as DNA: TGTGCCAGCAGCAGGGATAGCACAGATACGCAGTATTTT.

The J gene is TRBJ1-2, the V gene TRBV5-1; possibly TRBD1 for D (5 bases). Per germline, CDR1 SGHRS and CDR2 YFSETQ. The CDR3 extends over 14 amino acids. Trimming took off 0 bases at V and 1 base at J, with 7 bases between the two ends. For the CDR3, the DNA is TGCGCCAGCAGCTTGGGACAGAATAACTATGGCTACACCTTC. Translated: CASSLGQNNYGYTF.

The J gene is TRBJ2-1, the V gene TRBV9; TRBD2 matches at 16 bases. The germline V gene has CDR1 SGDLS and CDR2 YYNGEE. The CDR3 loop spans 16 amino acids. With V trimmed by 2 bases and J by 5 bases, 1 base remained unmatched. The CDR3 nucleotides read TGTGCCAGCAGCGTTGGGACTAGCGGGGGGGACAATGAGCAGTTCTTC. It yields the protein CASSVGTSGGDNEQFF.

The chain joins TRBV5-1 to TRBJ1-3; tentatively, D is TRBD1 (5 bases). CDR3 length equals 14 residues. The ends were cut back, 0 bases at V and 4 bases at J, with 8 bases in the middle. The germline V gene encodes CDR1 SGHRS and CDR2 YFSETQ. CDR3 sequence: CASSLVGAGNTIYF. The CDR3 DNA reads as TGCGCCAGCAGCTTGGTAGGGGCCGGAAACACCATATATTTT.

This chain connects TRBV1 to TRBJ1-2; the table's D call, TRBD1, was not checked against the DNA. TRBV1 is marked as a pseudogene. The CDR3 runs 16 residues. The CDR3 reads CTSSQDRGQENYGYTF. The CDR3 nucleotides are TGCACCAGCAGCCAAGATCGGGGACAGGAGAACTATGGCTACACCTTC.

The V and J genes are TRBV6-5 and TRBJ1-1; perhaps TRBD1 as D (5 bases). The length of the CDR3 is 16 residues. Germline CDR1 and CDR2: MNHEY and SVGAGI. Between the trimmed V and J ends, which lost 0 bases and 0 bases, there was a span of 11 bases. The CDR3 nucleotides are TGTGCCAGCAGTTACTCGGGGCCCTCCCTGAACACTGAAGCTTTCTTT. Translation: CASSYSGPSLNTEAFF.

The chain recombines TRBV19 with TRBJ2-3, with D maybe TRBD2 (5 bases). CDR1 LNHDA and CDR2 SQIVND come from the germline V gene (reference sequence). Trimming took off 3 bases at V and 6 bases at J, with 10 bases between the two ends. The CDR3 contains 13 residues. CDR3 coding DNA: TGTGCCAGTAGTATTGGGCGGGCCGATACGCAGTATTTT. It codes for CASSIGRADTQYF. The full variable domain, completed using reference TRBV19 and TRBJ2-3, is DGGITQSPKYLFRKEGQNVTLSCEQNLNHDAMYWYRQDPGQGLRLIYYSQIVNDFQKGDIAEGYSVSREKKESFPLTVTSAQKNPTAFYLCASSIGRADTQYFGPGTRLTVL.

The rearrangement links TRBV5-6 to TRBJ1-2, with D possibly matching TRBD1 (6 bases). Germline loops: CDR1 SGHDT, CDR2 YYEEEE. CDR3 length: 13 amino acids. V lost 0 bases and J lost 3, with 6 bases in between. In nucleotides, the CDR3 is TGTGCCAGCAGCTTGGACAGGGACTATGGCTACACCTTC. Its protein product is CASSLDRDYGYTF.

The chain recombines TRBV30 with TRBJ2-3; 7 bases agree with TRBD2. This CDR3 has 15 residues. Germline loops: CDR1 GTSNPN, CDR2 SVGIG (reference sequence). V lost 0 bases and J lost 0; bases outside the gene matches: 3. The CDR3 region is CAWSVSGVSTDTQYF. DNA of the CDR3: TGTGCCTGGAGTGTAAGCGGGGTAAGCACAGATACGCAGTATTTT.

The chain has TRBV11-2 and TRBJ2-2; no definite D call. Trimming removed 0 bases from V and 6 bases from J, with 8 bases in between. The CDR3 extends over 14 amino acids. Germline assignment: CDR1 SGHAT and CDR2 FQNNGV. In nucleotides, the CDR3 is TGTGCCAGCAGCTTAGATCTAGTACCCGGGGAGCTGTTTTTT. It codes for CASSLDLVPGELFF.

This clone occurred once. The chain has TRBV5-1 and TRBJ2-2, with D maybe TRBD2 (5 bases). The germline gives CDR1 SGHRS, CDR2 YFSETQ. The CDR3 is made up of 16 amino acids. V shed 0 bases and J shed 0 bases, with 9 bases lying between them. This CDR3 is CASSLGALANTGELFF. In DNA, the CDR3 is TGCGCCAGCAGCTTGGGGGCACTAGCGAACACCGGGGAGCTGTTTTTT.

This sequence joins TRBV4-2 and TRBJ2-5; maybe TRBD2 (6 bases). The CDR3 extends over 17 amino acids. Trimming shortened V by 1 base and J by 2 bases, and 17 bases separated the two germline ends. Germline CDR1 reads LGHNA; CDR2 reads YNFKEQ. The CDR3 DNA reads TGTGCCAGCAGCCAAGGAGATAGCGGAGGAGGGCAAGAGACCCAGTACTTC. Translating it yields CASSQGDSGGGQETQYF.

The V gene is TRBV4-2, the J gene TRBJ2-5; 8 positions agree with TRBD1. The CDR3 totals 17 residues. V trimming: 0 bases; J trimming: 5 bases; junction bases outside the gene matches: 11. The V gene's germline CDR1 is LGHNA and CDR2 YNFKEQ. DNA for the CDR3: TGTGCCAGCAGCCAAGATTCGGCCAGGGGGCGCGTGGAGACCCAGTACTTC. Translating it yields CASSQDSARGRVETQYF.

The V and J genes are TRBV4-3 and TRBJ2-3; a possible D gene is TRBD2 (5 bases). Germline V gene sequence: CDR1 LGHNA, CDR2 YSLEER. CDR3 size: 16 residues. V was cut by 0 bases and J by 3 bases, with 13 bases left in between. The CDR3 loop reads CASSQDPGVRTDTQYF. The CDR3 DNA sequence: TGCGCCAGCAGCCAAGATCCCGGGGTTCGGACAGATACGCAGTATTTT.

This chain joins TRBV7-2 and TRBJ2-3, with 14 bases lining up with TRBD2. Losses at the gene ends were 6 bases for V and 5 bases for J; bases not matched to a gene: 7. CDR3 size: 16 residues. Germline V gene sequence: CDR1 SGHTA, CDR2 FQGNSA. DNA for the CDR3: TGTGCCAGCAGGGAACCGGGACTAGCGGGAGTAGATACGCAGTATTTT. Translation: CASREPGLAGVDTQYF.

This clone was seen a single time. The chain combines TRBV9 with TRBJ2-6; maybe TRBD1 (5 bases). The germline CDR1 and CDR2 sequences are SGDLS and YYNGEE. V was cut by 1 base and J by 0 bases, with 14 bases left in between. The CDR3 has 18 residues. This CDR3 is CASSVYDPTVSGANVLTF. CDR3 DNA: TGTGCCAGCAGCGTATACGATCCGACAGTCTCTGGGGCCAACGTCCTGACTTTC.

In DNA, the CDR3 is TGCGCCAGCAGCTTTAACGGGGGGGACTCCTACGAGCAGTACTTC. Its translation: CASSFNGGDSYEQYF. This chain uses TRBV5-1 with TRBJ2-7, with 8 nucleotides matching TRBD2. Germline trimming cut 2 bases from V and 0 bases from J; bases unmatched to any gene: 4. This CDR3 spans 15 amino acids. Germline V gene sequence: CDR1 SGHRS, CDR2 YFSETQ. The entire variable domain, with the rest obtained from reference TRBV5-1 and TRBJ2-7, is as follows: KAGVTQTPRYLIKTRGQQVTLSCSPISGHRSVSWYQQTPGQGLQFLFEYFSETQRNKGNFPGRFSGRQFSNSRSEMNVSTLELGDSALYLCASSFNGGDSYEQYFGPGTRLTVT.

V usage is TRBV5-6 and J usage is TRBJ1-1; tentative D call: TRBD1 (5 bases). Trimming pared 4 bases from V and 5 bases from J, leaving 15 bases between. The germline V gene encodes CDR1 SGHDT and CDR2 YYEEEE. The length of the CDR3 is 14 residues. The CDR3, as DNA: TGTGCCAGCAGCCCGCCCGGGGGTTGGACTGAAGCTTTCTTT. It translates to CASSPPGGWTEAFF.

This clone has just a few counts. The chain couples TRBV9 to TRBJ2-1; 10 bases agree with TRBD2. Looked up from germline, CDR1 is SGDLS and CDR2 is YYNGEE. V was clipped by 0 bases and J by 7 bases; unmatched bases: 10. This CDR3 contains 17 residues. CDR3 coding DNA: TGTGCCAGCAGCGTAGACCTAGCGGGGGCCCGTTCTAATGAGCAGTTCTTC. This codes for CASSVDLAGARSNEQFF.

This chain connects TRBV28 to TRBJ2-5; 11 bases line up with TRBD1. The CDR3 is 17 amino acids. The J segment lost 1 base and the V segment lost 4 bases, leaving 8 bases of the junction unmatched. Germline V lookup: CDR1 MDHEN, CDR2 SYDVKM. The CDR3 nucleotides are TGTGCCAGCAGTTCCCGCAGGGGGACAGGGGGCCAAGAGACCCAGTACTTC. Its translation: CASSSRRGTGGQETQYF.

The chain combines TRBV4-3 with TRBJ2-2; TRBD1 might be the D (6 bases). CDR3 length: 19 amino acids. Between the trimmed V and J ends, which lost 4 bases and 0 bases, there was a span of 21 bases. In germline, CDR1 is LGHNA, CDR2 YSLEER. CDR3 protein: CASSLREGGLFANTGELFF. CDR3 nucleotides: TGCGCCAGCAGCCTGCGAGAAGGGGGTCTTTTCGCGAACACCGGGGAGCTGTTTTTT.

This chain uses TRBV10-3 with TRBJ2-7; 9 bases agree with TRBD2. The CDR3 is made up of 15 amino acids. After removal of 3 bases from V and 7 bases from J, the junction contained 10 bases not matched to a gene. CDR1 and CDR2 from the germline V gene are ENHRY and SYGVKD. CDR3 sequence reads: CAISDERGASKEQYF. In DNA, the CDR3 is TGTGCCATCAGTGATGAGCGGGGGGCCAGTAAAGAGCAGTACTTC.

J is TRBJ2-1 and V is TRBV6-4, with D possibly being TRBD2 (6 bases). CDR1 and CDR2 (germline): MRHNA, SNTAGT. CDR3 length: 13 residues. V shed 5 bases and J shed 7 bases, with 12 bases lying between them. The CDR3 DNA is TGTGCCAGCAGTAGTAACCGGGGGAATGAGCAGTTCTTC. Translation gives CASSSNRGNEQFF.